This TCR beta chain was profiled in a study of PD-1 blockade in classical Hodgkin lymphoma. Study-wide findings and caveats: Lower baseline TCR diversity was reported for newly diagnosed patients than for healthy donors.

The repertoire was sequenced with immunoSEQ multiplex PCR; TCRdb's copy has only in-frame clones and lacks some. The table lists 17,000 or so clones, roughly nine tenths of them singletons. A word on this clone: Its antigen is unidentified.

Germline V CDR1 and CDR2: SEHNR, FQNEAQ (reference sequence). The CDR3 is 18 residues long. V lost 5 bases, J lost 2 bases, and 9 bases stayed unmatched. The time point denotes: newly diagnosed, previously untreated cHL patient sample. Serving as comparison were PBMCs from newly diagnosed, untreated classical Hodgkin lymphoma, which were sequenced alongside the relapsed/refractory trial patients. The sample was peripheral blood mononuclear cells (PBMCs). The receptor comes from a human donor with classical Hodgkin lymphoma. The V gene is TRBV7-9, the J gene TRBJ2-2, with 12 bases fitting TRBD1. CDR3 in DNA: TGTGCCAGCAGCCCGTTGGGACAGGGGGCAAAAAACACCGGGGAGCTGTTTTTT. Its translation is CASSPLGQGAKNTGELFF.